This T cell receptor (beta chain) appears in the sequencing data of a study of shared clonotypes between healthy human individuals. CD8 memory comprised CD45RO+ plus CCR7-negative CD45RA+ TemRA cells. Genomic DNA of each subset was evenly split across several immunoSEQ plates. Some clones are missing from TCRdb's copy, which holds only in-frame ones; the method was immunoSEQ multiplex PCR. This table has roughly 110,000 clones, about 70% appearing once. Germline lookup yields CDR1 SGHNT and CDR2 YYREEE (reference sequence). CDR3 size: 15 residues. Trimming took off 0 bases at V and 3 bases at J, with 13 bases between the two ends. Study observations and caveats: When naive CD4 clonotypes were compared across several donors, 4% to 6.5% were shared.

This clone was seen a single time. The antigen is not known. The source material was memory CD8+ T cells sorted from blood. Subset here: CD45RO+ cells pooled with CCR7-negative TemRA cells. This TCR was recovered from a woman aged 30 to 39 in good health. The chain employs TRBV5-4 and TRBJ2-7; D gene ambiguous. CDR3 DNA: TGTGCCAGCAGCTTGGGAGTTGTCGGCTACTACGAGCAGTACTTC. Translation: CASSLGVVGYYEQYF.